This T cell receptor beta chain was sequenced in a study of blood T cell repertoires in COVID-19. For the study at large: There were acute and convalescent COVID-19 samples, and they came from the United States, Italy and Spain.

Sequencing was performed with immunoSEQ multiplex PCR; in TCRdb, only in-frame clones are kept and a portion is missing. The sample lists under 300,000 clones; roughly 84% were seen once. The V gene's germline CDR1 is MRHNA and CDR2 SNTAGT. This CDR3 has 16 residues. The ends lost 3 bases at V and 4 bases at J; junction bases unmatched: 4. Recruits, aged roughly 18 to 89 years, lived in about two dozen US areas. Categorization into cohorts depended on clinical history that participants reported. Resolution of symptoms, clearance, or two negative PCRs was present in recovered Cohort 3 donors. The sample taken for sequencing was PBMCs or T cells enriched from blood (not recorded which). V usage is TRBV6-4 and J usage is TRBJ2-1, with 12 bases lining up with TRBD2. The TCR comes from a man aged 50 to 59 who had recovered from COVID-19. The CDR3 loop is CASSERGTSGYNEQFF. CDR3 nucleotide sequence: TGTGCCAGCAGTGAACGAGGGACTAGCGGGTACAATGAGCAGTTCTTC.